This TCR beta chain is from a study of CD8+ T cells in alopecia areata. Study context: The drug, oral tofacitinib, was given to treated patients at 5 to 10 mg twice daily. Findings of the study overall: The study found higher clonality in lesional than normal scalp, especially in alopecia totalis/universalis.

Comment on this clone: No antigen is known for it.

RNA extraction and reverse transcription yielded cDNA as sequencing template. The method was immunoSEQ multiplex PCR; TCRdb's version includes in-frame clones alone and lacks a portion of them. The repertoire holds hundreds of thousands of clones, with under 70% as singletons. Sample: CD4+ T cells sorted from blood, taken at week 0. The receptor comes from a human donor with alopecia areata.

Written as DNA, the CDR3 is TGCGCCAGCAGCTCTGGACAGGGGGACGACAATGAGCAGTTCTTC. This sequence encodes CASSSGQGDDNEQFF. The V call is TRBV5-1, the J call TRBJ2-1, with 10 bases matching TRBD1. V lost 3 bases, J lost 5 bases, and 5 bases stayed unmatched. This CDR3 comprises 15 residues. The germline gives CDR1 SGHRS, CDR2 YFSETQ.